These 22 T cell receptor beta chains were all obtained from the same sample, sequenced in a study of beta chain features in type 1 diabetes. The investigators reverse transcribed all of the isolated RNA, so they sequenced expressed TCRB transcripts. Sequencing was performed with immunoSEQ multiplex PCR; in TCRdb, only in-frame clones are kept and a portion is missing. The sample gives fewer than 250,000 clones, around 14% of which show up once; more than 0.025% is in the top ten. The sample comprised naive CD4+ T cells from blood. The receptor source for this set is a woman in her 40s in good health.

This clone was detected only a few times. This chain joins TRBV29-1 and TRBJ1-1, with D possibly matching TRBD1 (6 bases). The CDR3 contains 17 residues. Per germline, CDR1 SQVTM and CDR2 ANQGSEA. V was cut by 0 bases and J by 1 base, with 18 bases left in between. DNA for the CDR3: TGCAGCGTTGAAGATCTCTGGGGGGGCAAGGGGAACACTGAAGCTTTCTTT. Amino acid sequence: CSVEDLWGGKGNTEAFF.

The chain recombines TRBV25-1 with TRBJ1-6, with D hard to call. V dropped 0 bases and J dropped 14 bases, with 14 bases sitting between them. CDR3 size: 14 residues. Germline V CDR1 and CDR2: MGHDK, SYGVNS. For the CDR3, the DNA is TGTGCCAGCAGTGAATATAAAGAGGGTACGACCCTCCACTTT. Protein product: CASSEYKEGTTLHF. The full variable domain, completed using reference TRBV25-1 and TRBJ1-6, is EADIYQTPRYLVIGTGKKITLECSQTMGHDKMYWYQQDPGMELHLIHYSYGVNSTEKGDLSSESTVSRIRTEHFPLTLESARPSHTSQYLCASSEYKEGTTLHFGNGTRLTVT.

This chain uses TRBV6-5 with TRBJ2-7; D is uncertain. Per the germline V gene, CDR1 is MNHEY and CDR2 is SVGAGI. Deletions cut 7 bases from V and 3 bases from J, with 10 bases between. The CDR3 is 12 residues long. CDR3 coding DNA: TGTGCCAGCATCCCGGTCCTCTACGAGCAGTACTTC. Amino acids: CASIPVLYEQYF.

This clone was seen more than once but under ten times. At the DNA level, this CDR3 is encoded by other sequences in the same sample as well. The chain is built from TRBV19 and TRBJ2-3, with 12 bases that match TRBD2. The CDR3 covers 14 residues. Trimming removed 7 bases from V and 3 bases from J; junction bases left unmatched: 2. The germline gives CDR1 LNHDA, CDR2 SQIVND (reference sequence). The CDR3 DNA sequence: TGTGCCAGTAAACTAGCGGGGGGTACAGATACGCAGTATTTT. Protein: CASKLAGGTDTQYF.

This sequence joins TRBV6-1 and TRBJ1-4; no definite D call. Per germline, CDR1 MNHNS and CDR2 SASEGT. Trimming pared 6 bases from V and 7 bases from J, leaving 9 bases between. This CDR3 comprises 12 residues. The chain's CDR3 is CASSLEGEKLFF. The CDR3 bases are TGTGCCAGCAGCCTCGAGGGTGAAAAACTGTTTTTT.

As concerns this clone: Other DNA variants within this sample encode the same CDR3. This rearrangement joins TRBV5-1 to TRBJ2-3, with 8 bases fitting TRBD2. Germline CDR1 reads SGHRS; CDR2 reads YFSETQ. The CDR3 has 16 amino acids. The trim removed 3 bases at V and 1 base at J, leaving 7 bases unmatched. CDR3 amino acids: CASSSGLAGGTDTQYF. The CDR3 DNA sequence: TGCGCCAGCAGCTCTGGACTAGCTGGAGGCACAGATACGCAGTATTTT. The entire variable domain, with the rest obtained from reference TRBV5-1 and TRBJ2-3, is as follows: KAGVTQTPRYLIKTRGQQVTLSCSPISGHRSVSWYQQTPGQGLQFLFEYFSETQRNKGNFPGRFSGRQFSNSRSEMNVSTLELGDSALYLCASSSGLAGGTDTQYFGPGTRLTVL.

This clone was seen a few times. For the CDR3, the DNA is TGTGCCAGCAGCTTAGCCGCAGGGTCTGTAAGGAATGGCTACACCTTC. This gives the protein CASSLAAGSVRNGYTF. The chain links TRBV7-9 to TRBJ1-2, with D possibly TRBD1 on 5 matching bases. V gave up 0 bases and J gave up 6 bases, with 17 bases separating them. Germline CDR1 reads SEHNR; CDR2 reads FQNEAQ (reference sequence). The CDR3 length is 16 residues.

The chain recombines TRBV14 with TRBJ1-2; D might be TRBD1 (6 bases). Per the germline V gene, CDR1 is SGHDN and CDR2 is FVKESK. The CDR3 runs to 13 residues. V lost 2 bases and J 7 bases, leaving 11 bases between the germline ends. The CDR3 DNA sequence: TGTGCCAGCAGCCAACCAACAGGGCCTGGCTACACCTTC. As protein: CASSQPTGPGYTF.

This clone was counted between two and nine times. The CDR3: CASSLGLAGGPYEQYF. The CDR3 bases are TGCGCCAGCAGCTTGGGACTAGCGGGGGGGCCTTACGAGCAGTACTTC. This chain links TRBV5-1 with TRBJ2-7, with TRBD2 matching over 14 bases. The CDR3 is 16 amino acids. V shed 0 bases and J 4 bases; nucleotides not matched to a gene: 3. Germline values: CDR1 SGHRS, CDR2 YFSETQ.

This clone was observed a handful of times. The chain joins TRBV5-1 to TRBJ2-5; D gene unclear. V lost 1 base, J lost 4 bases, and 17 bases lay in between. Germline assignment: CDR1 SGHRS and CDR2 YFSETQ. This CDR3 spans 16 amino acids. This chain's CDR3 is CASSLNSKLTAETQYF. The CDR3 DNA is TGCGCCAGCAGCTTGAACAGCAAGCTTACGGCAGAGACCCAGTACTTC.

This clone has a handful of counts. The rearrangement joins TRBV19 to TRBJ2-7; tentatively, D is TRBD1 (6 bases). The CDR3 has 13 residues. CDR1 is LNHDA, CDR2 SQIVND, per germline (reference sequence). V shed 3 bases and J shed 2 bases, with 8 bases lying between them. CDR3 sequence (DNA): TGTGCCAGTAGTATGGCAGGGGCCTACGAGCAGTACTTC. This encodes CASSMAGAYEQYF.

The table lists this clone with a few counts. This chain joins TRBV5-1 and TRBJ1-2, with a tentative D call TRBD1 (6 bases). V was trimmed by 5 bases and J by 2 bases, leaving 7 bases between them. Looked up from germline, CDR1 is SGHRS and CDR2 is YFSETQ. This CDR3 is 12 amino acids long. DNA for the CDR3: TGCGCCAGCAGGACAGGAAACTATGGCTACACCTTC. This sequence encodes CASRTGNYGYTF.

The rearrangement uses TRBV7-9 and TRBJ1-2; TRBD1 agrees at 7 bases. The CDR3 sequence is 14 residues long. The germline CDR1 and CDR2 sequences are SEHNR and FQNEAQ (reference sequence). The ends lost 6 bases at V and 3 bases at J; junction bases unmatched: 7. The CDR3 reads CASSYNRGDYGYTF. For the CDR3, the DNA is TGTGCCAGCAGTTATAACAGGGGAGACTATGGCTACACCTTC. Complete variable domain (other parts from reference TRBV7-9 and TRBJ1-2): DTGVSQNPRHKITKRGQNVTFRCDPISEHNRLYWYRQTLGQGPEFLTYFQNEAQLEKSRLLSDRFSAERPKGSFSTLEIQRTEQGDSAMYLCASSYNRGDYGYTFGSGTRLTVV.

This clone was picked up a small number of times. The chain joins TRBV6-5 to TRBJ2-1; D call uncertain. Trimming took off 2 bases at V and 7 bases at J, with 6 bases between the two ends. CDR3 size: 12 residues. CDR1 is MNHEY and CDR2 is SVGAGI in the germline V gene. In DNA form, the CDR3 reads TGTGCCAGCAGTTACCCCCCTAATGAGCAGTTCTTC. It yields the protein CASSYPPNEQFF.

This clone has more than one count but fewer than ten. The CDR3 sequence is CASSLAGPRDRQFF. CDR3 nucleotide sequence: TGCGCCAGCAGCTTGGCCGGCCCCCGGGACAGGCAGTTCTTC. The chain links TRBV5-1 to TRBJ2-1; TRBD1 agrees at 7 bases. V lost 0 bases to trimming and J lost 12 bases; unmatched junction nucleotides: 9. The germline gives CDR1 SGHRS, CDR2 YFSETQ. The CDR3 has 14 residues.

This clone was counted between two and nine times. This rearrangement joins TRBV11-2 to TRBJ2-7; a possible D gene is TRBD1 (5 bases). V was shortened by 6 bases and J by 3 bases, with 15 bases between the two germline ends. Germline CDR1 SGHAT, CDR2 FQNNGV. The CDR3 has 14 residues. CDR3 region: CASRRGTGFYEQYF. The CDR3 DNA follows: TGTGCCAGCAGGCGTGGAACAGGTTTCTACGAGCAGTACTTC.

J is TRBJ1-5 and V is TRBV2, with D unresolved. The CDR3 length is 12 residues. Germline values: CDR1 SNHLY, CDR2 FYNNEI. Trimming cost V 6 bases and J 13 bases, with 16 bases left between them. CDR3 residues: CASRRQREEQHF. DNA for the CDR3: TGTGCCAGCAGGAGGCAGAGGGAGGAACAGCATTTT.

This clone has just a few counts. This sequence joins TRBV7-2 and TRBJ1-2; unclear D gene. This CDR3 spans 14 amino acids. Trimming removed 1 base at V and 1 base at J, with 7 bases between. CDR1 is SGHTA and CDR2 is FQGNSA in the germline V gene. CDR3 nucleotides: TGTGCCAGCAGCTTAGGCGCCTTTAACTATGGCTACACCTTC. Its protein product is CASSLGAFNYGYTF.

The sample holds many counts of this clone. Written as DNA, the CDR3 is TGTGCCAGCAGCCCGGGGGGCGGAACGCAGTATTTT. Encoded protein: CASSPGGGTQYF. This chain connects TRBV5-4 to TRBJ2-3; D is perhaps TRBD2 (7 bases). The V end was cut by 4 bases, the J end by 9 bases, with 12 bases between. Germline V CDR1 and CDR2: SGHNT, YYREEE (reference sequence). The CDR3 has 12 residues. The full variable domain, its missing parts supplied by reference TRBV5-4 and TRBJ2-3, is ETGVTQSPTHLIKTRGQQVTLRCSSQSGHNTVSWYQQALGQGPQFIFQYYREEENGRGNFPPRFSGLQFPNYSSELNVNALELDDSALYLCASSPGGGTQYFGPGTRLTVL.

The chain links TRBV15 to TRBJ1-4; no clear D gene. Looked up from germline, CDR1 is LNHNV and CDR2 is YYDKDF (reference sequence). This CDR3 region has 14 residues. The ends were cut back, 3 bases at V and 2 bases at J, with 7 bases in the middle. The CDR3 coding sequence is TGTGCCACCAGCAGGCGGGCGACTAATGAAAAACTGTTTTTT. Amino acids: CATSRRATNEKLFF.

V gene TRBV7-8 combines with J gene TRBJ2-5; 7 positions agree with TRBD2. Per germline, CDR1 SGHVS and CDR2 FQNEAQ. The CDR3 extends over 17 amino acids. Trimming took 3 bases from V and 0 from J; bases not matched to a gene: 10. This CDR3 reads CASSFFVNSGYQETQYF. The CDR3 nucleotides read TGTGCCAGCAGCTTCTTCGTTAATAGCGGGTACCAAGAGACCCAGTACTTC.

This clone has more than one count but fewer than ten. The CDR3 DNA is TGCGCCAGCAGTGAGGCTAGCGGGGGAAGAGAGACCCAGTACTTC. The encoded protein is CASSEASGGRETQYF. The chain has TRBV10-1 and TRBJ2-5, with 10 bases aligning to TRBD2. The CDR3 extends over 15 amino acids. The V segment lost 2 bases and the J segment 4 bases; nucleotides outside the gene matches: 4. Germline-derived CDR1 and CDR2 are WNHNN and SYGVQD (reference sequence).